These T cell receptor beta chains were read from a single sample in a study of T-cell reconstitution after alpha-beta-depleted transplantation in children. TCRdb re-called the PCR reads through MiXCR, storing one row per CDR3 protein. There are 400,000 to 550,000 distinct CDR3 sequences in the sample; 10% to 13% occur only once, and 2% lies in the top ten. Specimen: PBMCs, collected before TCRalphabeta/CD19-depleted stem cell transplant. Receptor source: a child aged 2 to 10 with inherited bone marrow failure, due to receive a stem cell transplant. Each CDR3 is given with its conserved first and last residue. A D gene is named only where the DNA matches it firmly. Expanded clones get a size class; other rows say once, few or many, or leave the size out.

size: many
D: NA
J: TRBJ2-7
V: TRBV20-1
CDR3: CSARQRGGIGSYVEQYF
DNA: TGCAGTGCTAGACAGAGAGGTGGCATCGGGTCCTACGTCGAGCAGTACTTC

size: many
D: NA
J: TRBJ2-1
V: TRBV12-5
CDR3: CASGLPPNEQFF
DNA: TGTGCTAGTGGTTTGCCACCAAATGAGCAGTTCTTC

size: NA
D: NA
J: TRBJ2-2
V: TRBV5-6
CDR3: CASSLEGGPGELFF
DNA: TGTGCCAGCAGCCTGGAGGGGGGTCCCGGGGAGCTGTTTTTT

size: NA
D: NA
J: TRBJ1-2
V: TRBV4-3
CDR3: CASSQDPGSRDYGYTF
DNA: TGCGCCAGCAGCCAAGATCCCGGGTCCCGGGACTATGGTTACACCTTC

size: many
D: NA
J: TRBJ2-7
V: TRBV4-2
CDR3: CASSQERYGGYEQYF
DNA: TGTGCCAGCAGCCAAGAAAGGTATGGGGGGTACGAGCAGTACTTC

size: many
D: NA
J: TRBJ2-3
V: TRBV7-8
CDR3: CASSFNSDSPSTDTQYF
DNA: TGTGCCAGCAGCTTCAACTCGGACAGCCCTAGCACAGATACGCAGTATTTT

size: many
D: NA
J: TRBJ2-3
V: TRBV7-9
CDR3: CASSYPWEREDTQYF
DNA: TGTGCCAGCAGCTACCCTTGGGAGAGGGAAGATACGCAGTATTTT

size: many
D: NA
J: TRBJ2-1
V: TRBV7-9
CDR3: CASTHGTAYNEQFF
DNA: TGTGCCAGCACACACGGGACTGCTTACAATGAGCAGTTCTTC

size: many
D: NA
J: TRBJ1-2
V: TRBV20-1
CDR3: CSARVSRNYGYTF
DNA: TGCAGTGCTAGAGTCTCACGCAACTATGGCTACACCTTC

size: many
D: NA
J: TRBJ2-2
V: TRBV12-3/TRBV12-4
CDR3: CATYAGELFF
DNA: TGTGCCACCTACGCCGGGGAGCTGTTTTTT

size: many
D: TRBD1
J: TRBJ2-7
V: TRBV7-9
CDR3: CASSLEGGQRPYEQYF
DNA: TGTGCCAGCAGTCTTGAAGGGGGACAGCGCCCCTACGAGCAGTACTTC

size: many
D: NA
J: TRBJ2-5
V: TRBV20-1
CDR3: CSARRASETQYF
DNA: TGCAGTGCTAGGCGGGCGTCAGAGACCCAGTACTTC

size: NA
D: NA
J: TRBJ2-2
V: TRBV29-1
CDR3: CSVEQGPTGELFF
DNA: TGCAGCGTTGAACAGGGACCCACCGGGGAGCTGTTTTTT

size: NA
D: TRBD1
J: TRBJ2-2
V: TRBV2
CDR3: CASSVFVQGDPTGEPFF
DNA: TGTGCCAGCAGCGTGTTCGTGCAGGGGGATCCCACCGGGGAGCCGTTTTTT

size: many
D: TRBD2
J: TRBJ2-2
V: TRBV9
CDR3: CASSVGTSGRTGELFF
DNA: TGTGCCAGCAGCGTAGGAACTAGCGGGAGGACCGGGGAGCTGTTTTTT

size: many
D: TRBD1
J: TRBJ2-7
V: TRBV27
CDR3: CASSSVGTAFYEQYF
DNA: TGTGCCAGCAGCTCGGTAGGGACAGCCTTTTACGAGCAGTACTTC

size: NA
D: TRBD1
J: TRBJ1-4
V: TRBV27
CDR3: CASSPTGVLNEKLFF
DNA: TGTGCCAGCAGTCCAACAGGGGTTCTTAATGAAAAACTGTTTTTT

size: many
D: TRBD2
J: TRBJ2-7
V: TRBV27
CDR3: CASSGSGLAVNYEQYF
DNA: TGTGCCAGCAGTGGATCAGGACTAGCGGTAAACTACGAGCAGTACTTC

size: many
D: TRBD2
J: TRBJ2-2
V: TRBV4-3
CDR3: CASSEVAGNTGELFF
DNA: TGCGCCAGCAGCGAGGTAGCGGGGAACACCGGGGAGCTGTTTTTT

size: many
D: NA
J: TRBJ2-5
V: TRBV10-1
CDR3: CASSDSVYQETQYF
DNA: TGCGCCAGCAGTGACAGCGTGTACCAAGAGACCCAGTACTTC

size: NA
D: TRBD2
J: TRBJ2-7
V: TRBV2
CDR3: CASLAGSYEQYF
DNA: TGTGCCAGTCTAGCGGGATCCTACGAGCAGTACTTC

size: many
D: NA
J: TRBJ2-5
V: TRBV10-1
CDR3: CASSEGQFEETQYF
DNA: TGCGCCAGCAGTGAAGGGCAGTTCGAGGAGACCCAGTACTTC

size: NA
D: TRBD2
J: TRBJ2-1
V: TRBV20-1
CDR3: CSATIAGGGYNDQFF
DNA: TGCAGTGCTACCATAGCGGGAGGGGGGTACAATGACCAGTTCTTC

size: many
D: NA
J: TRBJ2-7
V: TRBV7-2
CDR3: CASSLDSGHAYEQYF
DNA: TGTGCCAGCAGCTTAGATAGCGGCCACGCCTACGAGCAGTACTTC

size: many
D: TRBD2
J: TRBJ2-3
V: TRBV7-9
CDR3: CASSLLVREGTHYF
DNA: TGTGCCAGCAGCTTATTGGTCAGGGAGGGGACGCATTATTTT

size: many
D: TRBD1
J: TRBJ2-2
V: TRBV15
CDR3: CATSRQGSTGELFF
DNA: TGTGCCACCAGCCGACAGGGTTCCACCGGGGAGCTGTTTTTT

size: many
D: TRBD1
J: TRBJ2-3
V: TRBV29-1
CDR3: CSVEWTGDTDTQYF
DNA: TGCAGCGTTGAATGGACAGGGGACACAGATACGCAGTATTTT

size: NA
D: TRBD1
J: TRBJ2-2
V: TRBV5-4
CDR3: CASSLADRGVGELFF
DNA: TGTGCCAGCAGCTTGGCGGACAGGGGTGTCGGGGAGCTGTTTTTT

size: many
D: NA
J: TRBJ1-5
V: TRBV20-1
CDR3: CSATASNQPQHF
DNA: TGCAGTGCTACCGCTAGCAATCAGCCCCAGCATTTT